Listed below are T cell receptor beta chains from one sample, sequenced in a study of radiotherapy plus CTLA-4 blockade in lung cancer. Libraries were prepared by immunoSEQ multiplex PCR; TCRdb keeps only in-frame clonotypes and omits some of them. In the table there are some 37,000 clones, 55% to 75% of which are singletons. The sequencing here drew on peripheral blood, taken from a patient treated with radiotherapy plus ipilimumab. The receptor source for this set is a human donor with non-small cell lung cancer who had stable disease on radiotherapy plus ipilimumab. The CDR3 runs from the conserved cysteine through the conserved F or W. Each record gives: V gene, clone size, J gene, D gene, CDR3 DNA, CDR3 protein. D genes are given only for firm matches. Some rows mark clone size as missing; the rest say once, few, many or name a class of expanded clone.

V gene: TRBV15
clone size: NA
J gene: TRBJ2-1
D gene: TRBD1
CDR3 DNA: TGTGCCACCGCCCCCTTAAGATTGATTACAGGGGGCGATGAGCAGTTCTTC
CDR3 protein: CATAPLRLITGGDEQFF

V gene: TRBV19
clone size: NA
J gene: TRBJ1-1
D gene: NA
CDR3 DNA: TGTGCCAGTAGTATAGATCGGTACAGGGCCACTGAAGCTTTCTTT
CDR3 protein: CASSIDRYRATEAFF

V gene: TRBV18
clone size: NA
J gene: TRBJ1-1
D gene: TRBD1
CDR3 DNA: TGTGCCAGCTCAGAGGGACAGGGGCTATCGAACACTGAAGCTTTCTTT
CDR3 protein: CASSEGQGLSNTEAFF

V gene: TRBV11-1
clone size: NA
J gene: TRBJ2-5
D gene: NA
CDR3 DNA: TGTGCCAGCAGCCTACAAGAGACCCAGTACTTC
CDR3 protein: CASSLQETQYF

V gene: TRBV7-3
clone size: NA
J gene: TRBJ2-1
D gene: TRBD2
CDR3 DNA: TGTGCCAGCAGCCCCCTCCCTAGCGGGGGCAACAATGAGCAGTTCTTC
CDR3 protein: CASSPLPSGGNNEQFF

V gene: TRBV29-1
clone size: NA
J gene: TRBJ1-2
D gene: NA
CDR3 DNA: TGCAGCGTTGAAGATCTGGGAGGGTTCGGCTACACCTTC
CDR3 protein: CSVEDLGGFGYTF

V gene: TRBV29-1
clone size: NA
J gene: TRBJ2-1
D gene: TRBD2
CDR3 DNA: TGCAGCGTCCGAAGGCTCGCGGGGGACAATGAGCAGTTCTTC
CDR3 protein: CSVRRLAGDNEQFF

V gene: TRBV10-3
clone size: NA
J gene: TRBJ2-7
D gene: TRBD1
CDR3 DNA: TGTGCCATCAGTGAGGGGACAGGGGGCGAGTACTTC
CDR3 protein: CAISEGTGGEYF

V gene: TRBV30
clone size: NA
J gene: TRBJ2-1
D gene: NA
CDR3 DNA: TGTGCCTGGAGTGTCTTGTGGGGCCTGCAGTTCTTC
CDR3 protein: CAWSVLWGLQFF

V gene: TRBV7-9
clone size: NA
J gene: TRBJ2-5
D gene: TRBD2
CDR3 DNA: TGTGCCAGCAGCTTGTCCGGGGGGGAGACCCAGTACTTC
CDR3 protein: CASSLSGGETQYF

V gene: TRBV5-5
clone size: NA
J gene: TRBJ2-7
D gene: NA
CDR3 DNA: TGTGCCAGCAGCTACGAGACAAGTCTTGGCGAGCAGTACTTC
CDR3 protein: CASSYETSLGEQYF

V gene: TRBV18
clone size: NA
J gene: TRBJ2-3
D gene: NA
CDR3 DNA: TGTGCCAGCCGCTTCAGGGGCACAGATACGCAGTATTTT
CDR3 protein: CASRFRGTDTQYF

V gene: TRBV27
clone size: NA
J gene: TRBJ2-7
D gene: TRBD2
CDR3 DNA: TGTGCCACCCGCCGAGGGACTAGCGGGGACTACGAGCAGTACTTC
CDR3 protein: CATRRGTSGDYEQYF

V gene: TRBV5-1
clone size: NA
J gene: TRBJ1-1
D gene: NA
CDR3 DNA: TGCGCCAGCAGCTCCTCCCATAACAGTGGTGCTGAAGCTTTCTTT
CDR3 protein: CASSSSHNSGAEAFF

V gene: TRBV30
clone size: NA
J gene: TRBJ1-1
D gene: NA
CDR3 DNA: TGTGCCTGGAGTCCCCCGGCGGGGGGCTTCACTGAAGCTTTCTTT
CDR3 protein: CAWSPPAGGFTEAFF

V gene: TRBV9
clone size: NA
J gene: TRBJ1-5
D gene: NA
CDR3 DNA: TGTGCCAGCAGCGTAGGGGCAGGGAATGGAGAAAGCAATCAGCCCCAGCATTTT
CDR3 protein: CASSVGAGNGESNQPQHF

V gene: TRBV18
clone size: NA
J gene: TRBJ2-2
D gene: NA
CDR3 DNA: TGTGCCAGCTCACCAGGGCTAAACACCGGGGAGCTGTTTTTT
CDR3 protein: CASSPGLNTGELFF

V gene: TRBV10-3
clone size: NA
J gene: TRBJ1-1
D gene: NA
CDR3 DNA: TGTGCCATACATTTTCCGGGACAAGCGAACACTGAAGCTTTCTTT
CDR3 protein: CAIHFPGQANTEAFF

V gene: TRBV5-4
clone size: NA
J gene: TRBJ2-5
D gene: TRBD2
CDR3 DNA: TGTGCCAGCAGCTTGGTGTCTAGCGGACAAGAGACCCAGTACTTC
CDR3 protein: CASSLVSSGQETQYF

V gene: TRBV5-1
clone size: NA
J gene: TRBJ2-3
D gene: TRBD1
CDR3 DNA: TGCGCCAGCAGCTCCAGGACAGGGACGACAGATACGCAGTATTTT
CDR3 protein: CASSSRTGTTDTQYF

V gene: TRBV10-3
clone size: NA
J gene: TRBJ2-7
D gene: TRBD1
CDR3 DNA: TGTGCCATCAGAGGGGGACAGATAACCAACGAGCAGTACTTC
CDR3 protein: CAIRGGQITNEQYF

V gene: TRBV19
clone size: NA
J gene: TRBJ1-5
D gene: NA
CDR3 DNA: TGTGCCAGTAGTCCAGGGATCGGCAATCAGCCCCAGCATTTT
CDR3 protein: CASSPGIGNQPQHF

V gene: TRBV15
clone size: NA
J gene: TRBJ2-7
D gene: NA
CDR3 DNA: TGTGCCACCAGCAGAGACGGGACACAGGCCTACGAGCAGTACTTC
CDR3 protein: CATSRDGTQAYEQYF

V gene: TRBV19
clone size: NA
J gene: TRBJ2-3
D gene: NA
CDR3 DNA: TGTGCCAGTAGTATCACAGAGAGCACAGATACGCAGTATTTT
CDR3 protein: CASSITESTDTQYF

V gene: TRBV2
clone size: NA
J gene: TRBJ1-6
D gene: NA
CDR3 DNA: TGTGCCAGCAAGAGGACAGATTTACCCCTCCACTTT
CDR3 protein: CASKRTDLPLHF

V gene: TRBV4-3
clone size: once
J gene: TRBJ2-3
D gene: NA
CDR3 DNA: TGCGCCAGCAGCCAAGATATACTCACAGATACGCAGTATTTT
CDR3 protein: CASSQDILTDTQYF

V gene: TRBV9
clone size: NA
J gene: TRBJ1-1
D gene: NA
CDR3 DNA: TGTGCCAGCAGCGTTGAATACAGGGCGAACACTGAAGCTTTCTTT
CDR3 protein: CASSVEYRANTEAFF

V gene: TRBV29-1
clone size: NA
J gene: TRBJ1-1
D gene: TRBD1
CDR3 DNA: TGCAGCGTAGAGACAGGGGGGAACACTGAAGCTTTCTTT
CDR3 protein: CSVETGGNTEAFF

V gene: TRBV19
clone size: once
J gene: TRBJ2-7
D gene: NA
CDR3 DNA: TGTGCCAGTAGTTCGCGTCTGGGGCGATACGAGCAGTACTTC
CDR3 protein: CASSSRLGRYEQYF

V gene: TRBV7-7
clone size: NA
J gene: TRBJ2-1
D gene: NA
CDR3 DNA: TGTGCCAGCAGCTTAGCCCAGGGCTCCTACAATGAGCAGTTCTTC
CDR3 protein: CASSLAQGSYNEQFF

V gene: TRBV7-9
clone size: NA
J gene: TRBJ2-5
D gene: TRBD1
CDR3 DNA: TGTGCCAGCAGCTTAGGACAGGGGGAGACCCAGTACTTC
CDR3 protein: CASSLGQGETQYF

V gene: TRBV7-8
clone size: NA
J gene: TRBJ2-1
D gene: NA
CDR3 DNA: TGTGCCAGCAGCTTAGCCTGGCGGAGGGCGGGCCGTGGAGTTGAGCAGTTCTTC
CDR3 protein: CASSLAWRRAGRGVEQFF

V gene: TRBV4-3
clone size: NA
J gene: TRBJ2-5
D gene: NA
CDR3 DNA: TGCGCCAGCAGCCAAGATCCCCCGGCAGGGCAGCAAGAGACCCAGTACTTC
CDR3 protein: CASSQDPPAGQQETQYF